Listed here is a single T cell receptor (beta chain). The sample originates from a study of blood T cell repertoires in COVID-19. Study-level information: From the United States, Italy and Spain came samples of acute and convalescent COVID-19. T cells, B-cell-depleted T cells, or PBMCs provided the cDNA or gDNA that served as material.

V was cut by 10 bases and J by 6 bases, with 15 bases left in between. Per germline, CDR1 LNHDA and CDR2 SQIVND (reference sequence). The CDR3 loop spans 12 amino acids. Methods used by the authors: Estimates of nucleated cell counts were drawn from the amplification of reference gene primers. Profiled with immunoSEQ multiplex PCR; TCRdb holds only in-frame clones, not every one. V and J calls plus clone size are reproduced from that table; the DNA served to infer D and trimming. The table has tens of thousands of clones, more than 75% seen once; the top ten hold over 20%. V gene TRBV19 combines with J gene TRBJ1-2; D unresolved. This TCR was recovered from a man between 45 and 60 years old with active or convalescent COVID-19. Sequenced sample: peripheral blood. Here the CDR3 DNA reads TGTGCCATTGAGCCCCTTCCCGATGGCTACACCTTC. Amino acid sequence: CAIEPLPDGYTF.